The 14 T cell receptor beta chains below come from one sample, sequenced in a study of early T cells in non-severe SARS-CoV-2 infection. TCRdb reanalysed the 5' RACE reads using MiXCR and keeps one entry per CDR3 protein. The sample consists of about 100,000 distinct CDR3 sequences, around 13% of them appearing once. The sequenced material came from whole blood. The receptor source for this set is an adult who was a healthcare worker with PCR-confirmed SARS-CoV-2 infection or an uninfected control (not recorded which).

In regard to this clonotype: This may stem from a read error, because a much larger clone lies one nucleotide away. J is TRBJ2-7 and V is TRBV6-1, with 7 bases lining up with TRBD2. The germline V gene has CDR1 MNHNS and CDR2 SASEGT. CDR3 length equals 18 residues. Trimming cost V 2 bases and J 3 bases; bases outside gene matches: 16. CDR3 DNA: TGTGCCAGCAGTGAATTTTCCCTCGGGGCGGGAGCCTGCTACGAGCAGTACTTC. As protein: CASSEFSLGAGACYEQYF.

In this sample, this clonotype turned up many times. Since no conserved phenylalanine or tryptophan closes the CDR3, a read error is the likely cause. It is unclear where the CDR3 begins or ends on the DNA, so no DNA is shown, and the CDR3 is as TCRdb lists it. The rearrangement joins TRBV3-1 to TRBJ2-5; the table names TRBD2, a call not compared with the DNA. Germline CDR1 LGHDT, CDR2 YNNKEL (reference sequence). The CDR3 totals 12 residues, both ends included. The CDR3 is CASSHDTRGLVI.

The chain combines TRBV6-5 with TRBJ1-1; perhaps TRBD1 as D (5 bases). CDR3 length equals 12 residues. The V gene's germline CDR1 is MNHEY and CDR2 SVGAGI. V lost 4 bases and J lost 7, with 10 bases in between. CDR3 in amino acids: CASSSGRREAFF. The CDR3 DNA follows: TGTGCCAGCAGTTCAGGGCGGCGTGAAGCTTTCTTT.

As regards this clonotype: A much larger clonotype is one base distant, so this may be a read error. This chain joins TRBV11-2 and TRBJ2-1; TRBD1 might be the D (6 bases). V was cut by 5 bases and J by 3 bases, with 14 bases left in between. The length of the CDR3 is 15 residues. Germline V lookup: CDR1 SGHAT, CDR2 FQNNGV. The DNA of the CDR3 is TGTGCCAGCAGCACGACAGGAGTAATCTACAATGAGCAGTTCTTC. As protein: CASSTTGVIYNEQFF.

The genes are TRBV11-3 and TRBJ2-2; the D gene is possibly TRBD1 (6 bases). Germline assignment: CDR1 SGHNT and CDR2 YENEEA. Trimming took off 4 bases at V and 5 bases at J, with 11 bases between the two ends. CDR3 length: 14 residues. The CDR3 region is CASSSPTGTGELFF. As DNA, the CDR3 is TGTGCCAGCAGCTCCCCGACAGGAACCGGGGAGCTGTTTTTT.

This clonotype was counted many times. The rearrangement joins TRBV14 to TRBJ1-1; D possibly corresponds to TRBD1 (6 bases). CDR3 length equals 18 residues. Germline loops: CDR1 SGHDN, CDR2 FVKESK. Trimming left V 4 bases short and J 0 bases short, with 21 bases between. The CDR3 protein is CASSLTHYRVRVNTEAFF. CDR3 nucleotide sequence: TGTGCCAGCAGCCTCACCCATTACAGGGTACGGGTGAACACTGAAGCTTTCTTT.

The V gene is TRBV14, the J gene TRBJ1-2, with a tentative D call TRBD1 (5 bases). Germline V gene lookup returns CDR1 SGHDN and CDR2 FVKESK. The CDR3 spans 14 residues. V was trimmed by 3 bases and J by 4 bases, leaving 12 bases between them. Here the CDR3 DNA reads TGTGCCAGCAGCCACTCCCGGGACCTCTATGGCTACACCTTC. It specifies CASSHSRDLYGYTF.

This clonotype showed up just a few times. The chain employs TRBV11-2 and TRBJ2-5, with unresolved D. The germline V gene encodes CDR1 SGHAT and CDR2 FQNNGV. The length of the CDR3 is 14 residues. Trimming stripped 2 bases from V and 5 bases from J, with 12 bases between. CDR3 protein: CASSLYSGIETQYF. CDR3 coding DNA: TGTGCCAGCAGCTTATACTCCGGTATCGAGACCCAGTACTTC.

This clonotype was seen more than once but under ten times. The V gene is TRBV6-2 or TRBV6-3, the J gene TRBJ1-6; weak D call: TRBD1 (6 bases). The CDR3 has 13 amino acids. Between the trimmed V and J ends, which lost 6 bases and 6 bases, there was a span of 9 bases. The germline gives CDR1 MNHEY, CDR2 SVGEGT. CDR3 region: CASSGQPNSPLHF. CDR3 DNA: TGTGCCAGCAGCGGACAGCCTAATTCACCCCTCCACTTT.

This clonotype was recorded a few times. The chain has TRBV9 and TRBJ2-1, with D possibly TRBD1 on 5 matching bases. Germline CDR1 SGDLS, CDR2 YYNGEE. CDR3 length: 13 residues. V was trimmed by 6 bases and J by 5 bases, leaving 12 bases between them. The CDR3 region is CASTGHEDNEQFF. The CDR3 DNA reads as TGTGCCAGCACCGGACACGAGGACAATGAGCAGTTCTTC.

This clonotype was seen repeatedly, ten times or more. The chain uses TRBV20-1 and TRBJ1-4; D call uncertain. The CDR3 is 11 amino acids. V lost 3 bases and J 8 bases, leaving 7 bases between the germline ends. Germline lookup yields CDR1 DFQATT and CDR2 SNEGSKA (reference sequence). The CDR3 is CSARSMEKLFF. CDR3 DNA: TGCAGTGCTAGGTCCATGGAAAAACTGTTTTTT.

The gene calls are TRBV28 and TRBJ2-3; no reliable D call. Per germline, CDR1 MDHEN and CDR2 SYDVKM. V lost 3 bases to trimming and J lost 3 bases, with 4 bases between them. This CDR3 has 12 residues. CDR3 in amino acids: CASSFRTDTQYF. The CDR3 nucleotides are TGTGCCAGCAGTTTCCGGACAGATACGCAGTATTTT.

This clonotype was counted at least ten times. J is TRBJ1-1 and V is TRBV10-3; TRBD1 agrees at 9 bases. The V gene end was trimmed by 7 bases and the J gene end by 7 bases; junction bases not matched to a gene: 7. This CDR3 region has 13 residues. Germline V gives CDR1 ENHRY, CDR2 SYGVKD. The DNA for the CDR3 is TGTGCCATCACCTCGGACAGGGGTAGTGAAGCTTTCTTT. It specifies CAITSDRGSEAFF.

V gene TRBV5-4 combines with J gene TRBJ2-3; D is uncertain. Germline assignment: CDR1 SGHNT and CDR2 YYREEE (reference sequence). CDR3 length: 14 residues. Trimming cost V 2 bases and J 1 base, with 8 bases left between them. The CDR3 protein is CASSFTTGTDTQYF. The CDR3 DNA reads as TGTGCCAGCAGCTTTACTACCGGCACAGATACGCAGTATTTT.